This entry lists 9 T cell receptor beta chains sequenced from one sample in a study of blood T cell repertoires in COVID-19. The method was immunoSEQ multiplex PCR; TCRdb's version includes in-frame clones alone and lacks a portion of them. The sample yields some 210,000 clones, around nine tenths seen once. The specimen sequenced was peripheral blood. Receptors were obtained from a woman between 35 and 50 years old who had recovered from COVID-19.

The rearrangement uses TRBV11-2 and TRBJ2-1; the match to TRBD2 covers 9 bases. This CDR3 spans 14 amino acids. V trimming: 6 bases; J trimming: 6 bases; junction bases outside the gene matches: 6. The germline V gene encodes CDR1 SGHAT and CDR2 FQNNGV. CDR3 residues: CASRAGGRSNEQFF. The CDR3 DNA is TGTGCCAGCAGAGCGGGAGGACGGTCCAATGAGCAGTTCTTC. The variable domain in full, completed from reference TRBV11-2 and TRBJ2-1, reads EAGVAQSPRYKIIEKRQSVAFWCNPISGHATLYWYQQILGQGPKLLIQFQNNGVVDDSQLPKDRFSAERLKGVDSTLKIQPAKLEDSAVYLCASRAGGRSNEQFFGPGTRLTVL.

This clone was counted between two and nine times. This rearrangement joins TRBV9 to TRBJ2-7; no clear D gene. Germline V lookup: CDR1 SGDLS, CDR2 YYNGEE. This CDR3 region has 13 residues. Trimming stripped 0 bases from V and 5 bases from J, with 9 bases between. Here the CDR3 reads CASSVGLLDEQYF. In nucleotides, the CDR3 is TGTGCCAGCAGCGTAGGGCTTCTGGACGAGCAGTACTTC. The full variable domain, rest sourced from reference TRBV9 and TRBJ2-7, is DSGVTQTPKHLITATGQRVTLRCSPRSGDLSVYWYQQSLDQGLQFLIQYYNGEERAKGNILERFSAQQFPDLHSELNLSSLELGDSALYFCASSVGLLDEQYFGPGTRLTVT.

The rearrangement links TRBV7-2 to TRBJ2-1; 14 positions match TRBD2. V lost 5 bases to trimming and J lost 7 bases; unmatched junction nucleotides: 7. Germline CDR1 and CDR2: SGHTA and FQGNSA. The length of the CDR3 is 16 residues. Here the CDR3 DNA reads TGTGCCAGCAGCATTGGGACTAGCGGGAGAAGGAATGAGCAGTTCTTC. Its translation: CASSIGTSGRRNEQFF.

This clone has only a few counts. The rearrangement links TRBV2 to TRBJ1-5; D is unresolved. The CDR3 sequence is 15 residues long. Trimming shortened V by 0 bases and J by 4 bases, and 10 bases separated the two germline ends. Per germline, CDR1 SNHLY and CDR2 FYNNEI. The CDR3 coding sequence is TGTGCCAGCAGTGAAGCGAGCGGCCGGAATCAGCCCCAGCATTTT. Its protein is CASSEASGRNQPQHF.

J is TRBJ2-3 and V is TRBV7-2, with 9 bases aligning to TRBD2. Germline loops: CDR1 SGHTA, CDR2 FQGNSA. The CDR3 is made up of 16 amino acids. The ends lost 6 bases at V and 1 base at J; junction bases unmatched: 8. The CDR3 here is CASRLAGSQGTDTQYF. The CDR3 DNA reads TGTGCCAGCAGACTAGCGGGTTCCCAGGGCACAGATACGCAGTATTTT.

This rearrangement joins TRBV6-6 to TRBJ1-4, with D perhaps matching TRBD1 (6 bases). Germline values: CDR1 MNHNY, CDR2 SVGAGI (reference sequence). V was shortened by 4 bases and J by 7 bases, with 10 bases between the two germline ends. The CDR3 has 13 residues. The CDR3: CASSLTGREKLFF. The CDR3 coding sequence is TGTGCCAGCAGTTTAACAGGGCGTGAAAAACTGTTTTTT.

On this clone: One end of the junction does not line up with germline, which may come from a read error. The genes are TRBV27 and TRBJ2-3, with 9 bases that match TRBD1. CDR1 is MNHEY and CDR2 is SMNVEV in the germline V gene (reference sequence). The CDR3 sequence is 14 residues long. The CDR3 spells CASSLSRTTGGSNF. CDR3 nucleotide sequence: TGTGCCAGCAGTTTATCCCGCACGACAGGGGGTAGCAATTTT.

This clone showed up just once. V usage is TRBV9 and J usage is TRBJ1-1; no clear D. Deletions cut 4 bases from V and 4 bases from J, with 5 bases between. The CDR3 runs to 11 residues. Germline V gene lookup returns CDR1 SGDLS and CDR2 YYNGEE. CDR3 DNA sequence: TGTGCCAGCAGCCCCGGCACTGAAGCTTTCTTT. Translated: CASSPGTEAFF.

Regarding this clone: The sample has other DNA sequences that encode this CDR3 too. The V call is TRBV5-1, the J call TRBJ2-5, with D possibly being TRBD2 (5 bases). This CDR3 is built from 13 residues. Germline V gene sequence: CDR1 SGHRS, CDR2 YFSETQ. V was shortened by 0 bases and J by 4 bases, with 7 bases between the two germline ends. Here the CDR3 reads CASSLGLAETQYF. As DNA, the CDR3 is TGCGCCAGCAGCTTGGGCCTAGCAGAGACCCAGTACTTC.